This TCR beta chain was recorded in a study of early stage breast cancer tumors. Study-level information: The ER+/PR+/HER2- tumors included seven or eight ductal and four lobular carcinomas.

This CDR3 region has 17 residues. V trimming: 3 bases; J trimming: 3 bases; junction bases outside the gene matches: 11. Germline CDR1 is SGHRS and CDR2 is YFSETQ. The assay was immunoSEQ multiplex PCR, and TCRdb's table has in-frame clones only and misses some. The sample yields more than 65,000 clones, approximately 80% seen once. Source material: blood. This clonotype was obtained from a person aged 40 to 50 with breast cancer. This chain joins TRBV5-1 and TRBJ2-3; 9 nucleotides align to TRBD2. CDR3 nucleotide sequence: TGCGCCAGCAGCTGGGGAGGTAGCGGGAGTTCAACAGATACGCAGTATTTT. Translated: CASSWGGSGSSTDTQYF.